Here is one T cell receptor beta chain with its context. Antigen: not known. The record originates from a study of T cell responses to AZD1222 COVID-19 vaccine. Study-wide findings and caveats: Mapped onto spike, vaccine-associated CD4 TCRs spanned it and were dominant at 160-218 and 743-854. Donors in the cohort were predominantly white British and more often female, and clonal diversity was possibly underestimated.

Some clones are missing from TCRdb's copy, which holds only in-frame ones; the method was immunoSEQ multiplex PCR. The sample contains about 90,000 clones, 85% of which appear only once. Sequenced material: peripheral blood, taken 28 days after the second AZD1222 dose. This clonotype was obtained from an adult who received the AZD1222 COVID-19 vaccine.

The CDR3 region is CASSLGLSGNQPQHF. The DNA for the CDR3 is TGTGCCAGCAGCTTAGGTCTGTCGGGCAATCAGCCCCAGCATTTT. This sequence joins TRBV7-8 and TRBJ1-5; D is unclear. V lost 1 base to trimming and J lost 2 bases, with 9 bases between them. This CDR3 has 15 residues. Germline V gene lookup returns CDR1 SGHVS and CDR2 FQNEAQ.